This record looks at one TCR beta chain sequence and its context. This record comes from a study of blood T cell repertoires in COVID-19. Background on the study: Samples of COVID-19 (acute and convalescent) were obtained from the United States, Italy and Spain. The cDNA or gDNA used as material had been derived from T cells, B-cell-depleted T cells, or PBMCs.

Germline assignment: CDR1 LNHDA and CDR2 SQIVND (reference sequence). This CDR3 comprises 12 residues. Deletions cut 3 bases from V and 7 bases from J, with 9 bases between. Study processing details: Estimates of nucleated cell counts were drawn from the amplification of reference gene primers. The repertoire was sequenced with immunoSEQ multiplex PCR; TCRdb's copy has only in-frame clones and lacks some. The V and J calls and the clone size are those of that table, but D and trimming were determined from the DNA. The table shows roughly 280,000 clones, with 83% occurring only once. The J gene is TRBJ1-2, the V gene TRBV19; D is perhaps TRBD1 (5 bases). Sequencing used peripheral blood. The sequence was obtained from a man in his fifties or sixties who had recovered from COVID-19. In DNA, the CDR3 is TGTGCCAGTAGTATCGGCGGGGGTGGCTACACCTTC. It translates to CASSIGGGGYTF.